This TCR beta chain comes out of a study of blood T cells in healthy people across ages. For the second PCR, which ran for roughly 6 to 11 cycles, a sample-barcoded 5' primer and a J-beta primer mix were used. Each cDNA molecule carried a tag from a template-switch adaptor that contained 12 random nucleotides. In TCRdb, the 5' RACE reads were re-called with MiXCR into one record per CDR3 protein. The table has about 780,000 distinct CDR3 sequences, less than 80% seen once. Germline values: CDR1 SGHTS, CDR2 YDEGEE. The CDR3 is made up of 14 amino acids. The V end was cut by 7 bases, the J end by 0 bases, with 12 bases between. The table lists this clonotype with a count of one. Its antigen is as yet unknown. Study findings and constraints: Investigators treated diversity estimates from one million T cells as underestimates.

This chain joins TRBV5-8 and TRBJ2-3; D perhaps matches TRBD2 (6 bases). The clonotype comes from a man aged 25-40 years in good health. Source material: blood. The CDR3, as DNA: TGTGCCAGCGGGCAGGAGGGGAGCACAGATACGCAGTATTTT. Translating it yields CASGQEGSTDTQYF.